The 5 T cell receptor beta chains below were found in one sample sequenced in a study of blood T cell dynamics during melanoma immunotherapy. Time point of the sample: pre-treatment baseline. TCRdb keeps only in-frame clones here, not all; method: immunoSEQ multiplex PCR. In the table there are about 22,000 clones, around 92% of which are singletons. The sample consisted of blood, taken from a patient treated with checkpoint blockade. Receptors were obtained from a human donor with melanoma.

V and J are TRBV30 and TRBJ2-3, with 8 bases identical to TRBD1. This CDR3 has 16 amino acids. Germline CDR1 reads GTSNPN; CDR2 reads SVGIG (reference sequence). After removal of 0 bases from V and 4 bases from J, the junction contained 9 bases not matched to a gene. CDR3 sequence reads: CAWSVGGRGRADTQYF. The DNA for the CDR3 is TGTGCCTGGAGTGTAGGGGGCAGGGGGCGTGCAGATACGCAGTATTTT. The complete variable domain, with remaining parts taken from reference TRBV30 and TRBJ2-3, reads SQTIHQWPATLVQPVGSPLSLECTVEGTSNPNLYWYRQAAGRGLQLLFYSVGIGQISSEVPQNLSASRPQDRQFILSSKKLLLSDSGFYLCAWSVGGRGRADTQYFGPGTRLTVL.

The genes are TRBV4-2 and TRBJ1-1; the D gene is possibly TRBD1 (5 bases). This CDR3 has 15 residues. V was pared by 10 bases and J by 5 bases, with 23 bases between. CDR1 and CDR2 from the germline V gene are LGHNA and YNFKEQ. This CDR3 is CATRAGPGWRTEAFF. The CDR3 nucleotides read TGTGCCACCCGAGCGGGACCAGGTTGGAGGACTGAAGCTTTCTTT.

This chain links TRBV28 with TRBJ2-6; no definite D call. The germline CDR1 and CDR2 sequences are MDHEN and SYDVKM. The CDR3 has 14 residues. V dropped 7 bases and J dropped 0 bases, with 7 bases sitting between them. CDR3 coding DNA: TGTGCCAGCAACCAGGTCTCTGGGGCCAACGTCCTGACTTTC. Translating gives CASNQVSGANVLTF. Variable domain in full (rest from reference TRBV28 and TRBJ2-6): DVKVTQSSRYLVKRTGEKVFLECVQDMDHENMFWYRQDPGLGLRLIYFSYDVKMKEKGDIPEGYSVSREKKERFSLILESASTNQTSMYLCASNQVSGANVLTFGAGSRLTVL.

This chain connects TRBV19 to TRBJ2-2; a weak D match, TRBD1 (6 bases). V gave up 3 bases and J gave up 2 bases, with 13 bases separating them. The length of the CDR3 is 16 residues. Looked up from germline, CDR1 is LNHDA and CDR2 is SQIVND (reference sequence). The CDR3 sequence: CASSIDRSPNTGELFF. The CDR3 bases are TGTGCCAGTAGTATCGACAGGAGCCCAAACACCGGGGAGCTGTTTTTT.

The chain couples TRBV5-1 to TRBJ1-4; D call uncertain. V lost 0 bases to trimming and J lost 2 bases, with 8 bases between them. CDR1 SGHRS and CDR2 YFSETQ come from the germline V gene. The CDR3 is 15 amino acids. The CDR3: CASSLEARTNEKLFF. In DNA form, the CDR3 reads TGCGCCAGCAGCTTGGAGGCCAGGACTAATGAAAAACTGTTTTTT.